The 13 T cell receptor beta chains in this list originate from one sample, sequenced in a study of PD-1 blockade in classical Hodgkin lymphoma. The data were produced by immunoSEQ multiplex PCR, yet TCRdb's version contains in-frame clones alone and is incomplete. The table lists nearly 55,000 clones, roughly 80% of them singletons, with approximately 15% in the top ten. Autologous stem cell transplantation was followed by relapse in every patient, and brentuximab vedotin exposure varied. Source: peripheral blood mononuclear cells (PBMCs), taken at baseline. The receptors were sampled from a human donor with classical Hodgkin lymphoma.

The V call is TRBV11-2, the J call TRBJ2-3, with 10 bases fitting TRBD2. V lost 4 bases, J lost 5 bases, and 6 bases stayed unmatched. Germline lookup yields CDR1 SGHAT and CDR2 FQNNGV. The CDR3 runs to 15 residues. The CDR3 DNA reads as TGTGCCAGCAGCTATCTAGCGGGAGCTGTAGATACGCAGTATTTT. Protein: CASSYLAGAVDTQYF.

This clone was found a few times. The chain couples TRBV19 to TRBJ1-3, with no clear D. CDR1 and CDR2 (germline): LNHDA, SQIVND (reference sequence). V lost 5 bases, J lost 2 bases, and 10 bases lay in between. The CDR3 extends over 14 amino acids. Written as DNA, the CDR3 is TGTGCCAGTAGTGTATCCGGGACTGGAAACACCATATATTTT. Its translation: CASSVSGTGNTIYF. Looking up the rest from reference TRBV19 and TRBJ1-3 gives the full variable domain: DGGITQSPKYLFRKEGQNVTLSCEQNLNHDAMYWYRQDPGQGLRLIYYSQIVNDFQKGDIAEGYSVSREKKESFPLTVTSAQKNPTAFYLCASSVSGTGNTIYFGEGSWLTVV.

The chain combines TRBV29-1 with TRBJ1-1; TRBD1 matches 7 bases. The CDR3 runs 13 residues. Germline assignment: CDR1 SQVTM and CDR2 ANQGSEA. Trimming at V came to 3 bases and at J to 5 bases, leaving 6 bases not matched to a gene. This CDR3 is CSVEGRGATEAFF. The CDR3 DNA follows: TGCAGCGTTGAGGGCAGGGGGGCGACTGAAGCTTTCTTT.

The chain has TRBV5-1 and TRBJ2-1; possible D gene TRBD1, 6 bases. Germline loops: CDR1 SGHRS, CDR2 YFSETQ. The ends were cut back, 4 bases at V and 7 bases at J, with 9 bases in the middle. The CDR3 length is 12 residues. Written as DNA, the CDR3 is TGCGCCAGCAGCCCAGGGGAGAATGAGCAGTTCTTC. This codes for CASSPGENEQFF.

V and J are TRBV30 and TRBJ2-1; D may match TRBD1 or TRBD2 (8 bases each). Between the trimmed V and J ends, which lost 0 bases and 9 bases, there was a span of 33 bases. CDR3 length: 20 residues. Germline lookup yields CDR1 GTSNPN and CDR2 SVGIG (reference sequence). The CDR3 loop reads CAWSVRGRGLGSGTDREQFF. The CDR3 DNA follows: TGTGCCTGGAGTGTACGCGGCAGGGGGCTGGGTAGCGGGACTGATCGTGAGCAGTTCTTC.

The table lists this clone with a few counts. The rearrangement uses TRBV16 and TRBJ1-2; 7 bases align to TRBD1. CDR1 is KGHSY, CDR2 FQNENV, per germline. V dropped 6 bases and J dropped 8; count of bases not matched to a gene: 6. The CDR3 contains 12 residues. The CDR3 reads CASSYDRDGYTF. Here the CDR3 DNA reads TGTGCCAGCAGTTACGACAGGGACGGCTACACCTTC.

V usage is TRBV19 and J usage is TRBJ2-7; D may be TRBD2 (5 bases). Trimming pared 7 bases from V and 2 bases from J, leaving 12 bases between. In germline, CDR1 is LNHDA, CDR2 SQIVND (reference sequence). This CDR3 contains 13 residues. This chain's CDR3 is CASTLTKTYEQYF. The CDR3 DNA reads as TGTGCCAGTACTTTGACTAAGACCTACGAGCAGTACTTC.

Notes on this clone: One end of the junction varies from germline; a read error may be responsible. The chain carries TRBV7-3 and TRBJ1-2; 7 bases agree with TRBD1. The CDR3 has 16 residues. Germline V gene data show CDR1 as SGHTA and CDR2 as FQGTGA. CDR3 sequence reads: CASSLTPLTGPYGYTF. CDR3 coding DNA: TGTGCCAGCAGTTTAACACCCCTGACAGGGCCCTATGGCTACACCTTC.

The CDR3 reads CASRPSASRGYTF. CDR3 sequence (DNA): TGTGCCAGCAGGCCCAGTGCCTCTAGGGGCTACACCTTC. The chain uses TRBV6-4 and TRBJ1-2; D unclear. The CDR3 length is 13 residues. The germline gives CDR1 MRHNA, CDR2 SNTAGT. V was shortened by 6 bases and J by 8 bases, with 16 bases between the two germline ends.

The rearrangement links TRBV4-1 to TRBJ2-7; weak D call: TRBD1 (5 bases). The germline V gene encodes CDR1 MGHRA and CDR2 YSYEKL. This CDR3 has 14 amino acids. Trimming left V 4 bases short and J 2 bases short, with 12 bases between. The CDR3 DNA follows: TGCGCCAGCAGCCTGGGCCCGGACACCTACGAGCAGTACGTC. Translation: CASSLGPDTYEQYV.

This clone occurred once. V is TRBV19 and J is TRBJ2-7, with 9 bases matching TRBD1. After removal of 1 base from V and 5 bases from J, the junction contained 9 bases not matched to a gene. Germline assignment: CDR1 LNHDA and CDR2 SQIVND (reference sequence). There are 16 residues in the CDR3. CDR3 nucleotide sequence: TGTGCCAGTAGTATAGTGGCACAGGGGGCTTTGAACGAGCAGTACGTC. This encodes CASSIVAQGALNEQYV.

This chain joins TRBV6-6 and TRBJ1-5; possibly TRBD1 for D (6 bases). Germline V gene data show CDR1 as MNHNY and CDR2 as SVGAGI (reference sequence). Trimming cost V 2 bases and J 9 bases, with 20 bases left between them. This CDR3 is built from 16 residues. CDR3 residues: CASSYGGQNPLPPQHF. The CDR3 region has the DNA TGTGCCAGCAGTTACGGAGGACAGAATCCCTTGCCGCCCCAGCATTTT.

The V and J genes are TRBV4-3 and TRBJ2-3, with D unclear. The CDR3 covers 13 residues. Germline CDR1 is LGHNA and CDR2 is YSLEER. The ends were cut back, 0 bases at V and 3 bases at J, with 4 bases in the middle. In nucleotides, the CDR3 is TGCGCCAGCAGCCAAGAGCAAACAGATACGCAGTATTTT. Translating it yields CASSQEQTDTQYF.